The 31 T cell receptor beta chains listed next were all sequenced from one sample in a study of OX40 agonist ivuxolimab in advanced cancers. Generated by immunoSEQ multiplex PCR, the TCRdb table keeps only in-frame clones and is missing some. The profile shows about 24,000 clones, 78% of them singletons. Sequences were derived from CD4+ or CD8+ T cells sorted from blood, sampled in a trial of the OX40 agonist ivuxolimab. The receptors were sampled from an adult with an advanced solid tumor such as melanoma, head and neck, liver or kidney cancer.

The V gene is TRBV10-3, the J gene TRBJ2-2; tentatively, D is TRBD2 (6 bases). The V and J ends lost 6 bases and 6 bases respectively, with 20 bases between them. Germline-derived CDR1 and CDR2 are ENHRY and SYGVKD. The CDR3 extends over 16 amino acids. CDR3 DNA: TGTGCCATCAGAGGGGACGGGACTCGATTTGCCGGGGAGCTGTTTTTT. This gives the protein CAIRGDGTRFAGELFF.

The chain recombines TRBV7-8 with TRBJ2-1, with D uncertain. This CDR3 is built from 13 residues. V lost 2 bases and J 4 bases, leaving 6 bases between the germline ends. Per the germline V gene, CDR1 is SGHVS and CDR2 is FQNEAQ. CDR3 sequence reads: CASSLQGYNEQFF. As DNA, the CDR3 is TGTGCCAGCAGCTTACAAGGTTACAATGAGCAGTTCTTC.

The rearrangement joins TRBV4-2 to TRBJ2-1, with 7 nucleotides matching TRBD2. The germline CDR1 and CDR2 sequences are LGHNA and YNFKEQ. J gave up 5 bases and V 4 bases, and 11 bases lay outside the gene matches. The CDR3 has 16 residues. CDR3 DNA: TGTGCCAGCAGCCGAAGTGGTTCGCGGGGGAACAATGAGCAGTTCTTC. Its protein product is CASSRSGSRGNNEQFF.

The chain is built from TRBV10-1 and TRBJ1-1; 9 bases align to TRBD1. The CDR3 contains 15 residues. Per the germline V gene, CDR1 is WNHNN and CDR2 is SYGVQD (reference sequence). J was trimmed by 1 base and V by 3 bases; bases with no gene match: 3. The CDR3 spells CASSDNRGPNTEAFF. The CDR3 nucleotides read TGCGCCAGCAGTGATAACAGGGGGCCGAACACTGAAGCTTTCTTT.

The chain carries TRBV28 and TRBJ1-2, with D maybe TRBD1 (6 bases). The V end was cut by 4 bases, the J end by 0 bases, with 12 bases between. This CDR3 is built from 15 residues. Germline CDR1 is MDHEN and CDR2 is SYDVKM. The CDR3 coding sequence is TGTGCCAGCAGTTCCGGACAGCCGGCTAACTATGGCTACACCTTC. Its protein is CASSSGQPANYGYTF.

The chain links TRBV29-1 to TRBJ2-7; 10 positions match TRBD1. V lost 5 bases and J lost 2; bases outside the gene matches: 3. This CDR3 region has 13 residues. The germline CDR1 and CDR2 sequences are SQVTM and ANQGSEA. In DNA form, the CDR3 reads TGCAGCGTTTCGACAGGGGGCCCCTACGAGCAGTACTTC. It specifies CSVSTGGPYEQYF.

The CDR3 is CASSLAGTSVRDTQYF. Here the CDR3 DNA reads TGTGCCAGCAGCCTAGCCGGGACATCCGTGAGAGATACGCAGTATTTT. The genes are TRBV27 and TRBJ2-3, with TRBD1 as a possible D gene (6 bases). The CDR3 loop spans 16 amino acids. CDR1 MNHEY and CDR2 SMNVEV come from the germline V gene (reference sequence). V lost 6 bases and J lost 5, with 21 bases in between.

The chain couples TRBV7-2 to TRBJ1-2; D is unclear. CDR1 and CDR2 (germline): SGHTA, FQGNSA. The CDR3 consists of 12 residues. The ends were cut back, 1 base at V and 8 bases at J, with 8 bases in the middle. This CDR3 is CASSLGRRGYTF. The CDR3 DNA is TGTGCCAGCAGCTTAGGGCGGAGGGGCTACACCTTC.

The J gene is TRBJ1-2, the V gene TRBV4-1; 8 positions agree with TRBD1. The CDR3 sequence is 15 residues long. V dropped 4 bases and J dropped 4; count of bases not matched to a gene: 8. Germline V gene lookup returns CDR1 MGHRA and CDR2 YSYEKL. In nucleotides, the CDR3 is TGCGCCAGCAGCCTTCGCGGACAGGGCCTCTATGGCTACACCTTC. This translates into CASSLRGQGLYGYTF.

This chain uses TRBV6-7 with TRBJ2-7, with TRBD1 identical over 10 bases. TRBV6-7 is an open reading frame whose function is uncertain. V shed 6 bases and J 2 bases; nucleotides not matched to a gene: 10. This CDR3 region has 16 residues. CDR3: CASSVLGQGIPYEQYF. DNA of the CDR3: TGTGCCAGCAGCGTACTGGGACAGGGGATCCCCTACGAGCAGTACTTC.

CDR3 in amino acids: CASSQQQGAGGANVLTF. The CDR3 bases are TGTGCCAGCAGCCAACAACAGGGGGCGGGTGGGGCCAACGTCCTGACTTTC. The J gene is TRBJ2-6, the V gene TRBV2, with 9 bases identical to TRBD1. The CDR3 is 17 residues long. The germline CDR1 and CDR2 sequences are SNHLY and FYNNEI. J lost 3 bases, V lost 6 bases, and 9 bases had no gene match.

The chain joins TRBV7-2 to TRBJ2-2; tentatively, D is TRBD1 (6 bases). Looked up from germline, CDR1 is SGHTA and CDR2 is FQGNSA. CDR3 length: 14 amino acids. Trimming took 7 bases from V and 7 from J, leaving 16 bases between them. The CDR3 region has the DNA TGTGCCAGCAACCTGGATAGGGGGATCGGGGAGCTGTTTTTT. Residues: CASNLDRGIGELFF.

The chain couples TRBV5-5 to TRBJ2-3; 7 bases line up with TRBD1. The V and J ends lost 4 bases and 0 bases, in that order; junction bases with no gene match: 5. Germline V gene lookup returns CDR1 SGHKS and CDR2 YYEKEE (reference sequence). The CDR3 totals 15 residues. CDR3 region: CASSPGQVSTDTQYF. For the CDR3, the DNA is TGTGCCAGCAGCCCCGGACAGGTCAGCACAGATACGCAGTATTTT.

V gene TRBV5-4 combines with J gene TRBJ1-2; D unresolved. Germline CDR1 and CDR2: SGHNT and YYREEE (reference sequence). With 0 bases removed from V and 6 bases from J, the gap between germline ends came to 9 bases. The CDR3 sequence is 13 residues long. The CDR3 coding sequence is TGTGCCAGCAGCTTGGATAGGAAGGATGGCTACACCTTC. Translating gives CASSLDRKDGYTF. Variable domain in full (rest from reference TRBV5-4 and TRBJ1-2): ETGVTQSPTHLIKTRGQQVTLRCSSQSGHNTVSWYQQALGQGPQFIFQYYREEENGRGNFPPRFSGLQFPNYSSELNVNALELDDSALYLCASSLDRKDGYTFGSGTRLTVV.

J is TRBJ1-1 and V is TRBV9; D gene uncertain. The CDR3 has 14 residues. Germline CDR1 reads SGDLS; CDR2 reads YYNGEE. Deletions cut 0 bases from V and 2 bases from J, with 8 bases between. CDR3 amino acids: CASSVELTNTEAFF. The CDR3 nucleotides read TGTGCCAGCAGCGTAGAGCTGACAAACACTGAAGCTTTCTTT.

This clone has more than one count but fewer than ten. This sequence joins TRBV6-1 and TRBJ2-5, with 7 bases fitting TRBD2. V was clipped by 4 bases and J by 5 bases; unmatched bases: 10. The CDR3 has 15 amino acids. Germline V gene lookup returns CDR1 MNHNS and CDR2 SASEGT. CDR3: CASSGSGGSRETQYF. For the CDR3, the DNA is TGTGCCAGCAGTGGCTCAGGCGGGAGCAGGGAGACCCAGTACTTC.

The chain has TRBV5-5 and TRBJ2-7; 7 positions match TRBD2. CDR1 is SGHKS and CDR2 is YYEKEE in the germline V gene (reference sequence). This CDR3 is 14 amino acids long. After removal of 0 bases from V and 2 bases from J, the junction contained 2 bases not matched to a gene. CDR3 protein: CASSLGAGTYEQYF. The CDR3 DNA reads TGTGCCAGCAGCTTGGGAGCGGGGACCTACGAGCAGTACTTC. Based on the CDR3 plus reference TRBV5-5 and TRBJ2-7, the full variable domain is DAGVTQSPTHLIKTRGQQVTLRCSPISGHKSVSWYQQVLGQGPQFIFQYYEKEERGRGNFPDRFSARQFPNYSSELNVNALLLGDSALYLCASSLGAGTYEQYFGPGTRLTVT.

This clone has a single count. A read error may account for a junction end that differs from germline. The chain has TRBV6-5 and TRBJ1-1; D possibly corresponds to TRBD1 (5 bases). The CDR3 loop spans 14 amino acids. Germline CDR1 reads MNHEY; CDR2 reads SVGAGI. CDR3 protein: CASSYRRDPSEALF. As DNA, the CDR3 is TGTGCCAGCAGCTATCGCCGGGACCCTTCAGAGGCCCTCTTT.

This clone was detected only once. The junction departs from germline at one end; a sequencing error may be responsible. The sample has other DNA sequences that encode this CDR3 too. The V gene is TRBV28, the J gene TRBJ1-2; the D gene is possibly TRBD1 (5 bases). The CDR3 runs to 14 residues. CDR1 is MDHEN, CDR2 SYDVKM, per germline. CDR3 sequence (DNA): TGCGCCAGCAGTTTCGGTCAGGGAGGACATGGCTACACCTTC. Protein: CASSFGQGGHGYTF.

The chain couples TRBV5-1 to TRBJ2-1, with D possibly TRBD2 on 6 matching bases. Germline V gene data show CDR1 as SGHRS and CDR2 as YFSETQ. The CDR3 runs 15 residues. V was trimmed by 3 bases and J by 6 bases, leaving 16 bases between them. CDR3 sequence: CASSWGEGRTNEQFF. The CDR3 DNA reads TGCGCCAGCAGCTGGGGTGAGGGGAGGACCAATGAGCAGTTCTTC. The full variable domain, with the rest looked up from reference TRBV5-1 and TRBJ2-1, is KAGVTQTPRYLIKTRGQQVTLSCSPISGHRSVSWYQQTPGQGLQFLFEYFSETQRNKGNFPGRFSGRQFSNSRSEMNVSTLELGDSALYLCASSWGEGRTNEQFFGPGTRLTVL.

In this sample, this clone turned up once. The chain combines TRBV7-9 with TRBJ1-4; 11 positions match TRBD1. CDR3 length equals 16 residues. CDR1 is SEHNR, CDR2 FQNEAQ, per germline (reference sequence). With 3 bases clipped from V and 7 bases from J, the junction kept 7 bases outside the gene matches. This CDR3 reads CASSLEAGTGGEKLFF. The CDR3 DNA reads TGTGCCAGCAGCTTGGAGGCCGGGACAGGGGGTGAAAAACTGTTTTTT.

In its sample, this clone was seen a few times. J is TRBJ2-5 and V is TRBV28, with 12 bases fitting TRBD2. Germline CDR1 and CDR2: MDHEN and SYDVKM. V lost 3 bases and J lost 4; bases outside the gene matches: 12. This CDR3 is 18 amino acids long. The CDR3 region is CASSFPLAGGPEGETQYF. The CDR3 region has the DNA TGTGCCAGCAGTTTCCCGCTAGCGGGAGGGCCTGAGGGAGAGACCCAGTACTTC.

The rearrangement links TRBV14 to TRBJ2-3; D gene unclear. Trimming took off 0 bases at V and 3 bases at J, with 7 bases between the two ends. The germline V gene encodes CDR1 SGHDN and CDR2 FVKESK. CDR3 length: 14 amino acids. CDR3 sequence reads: CASSQDLRTDTQYF. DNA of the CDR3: TGTGCCAGCAGCCAAGATCTAAGAACAGATACGCAGTATTTT.

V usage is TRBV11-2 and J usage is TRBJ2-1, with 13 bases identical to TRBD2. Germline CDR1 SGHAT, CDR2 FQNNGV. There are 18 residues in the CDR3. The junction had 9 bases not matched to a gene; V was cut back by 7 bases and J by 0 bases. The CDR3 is CASTAGTSGISSYNEQFF. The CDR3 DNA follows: TGTGCCAGCACCGCCGGGACTAGCGGGATAAGCTCCTACAATGAGCAGTTCTTC.

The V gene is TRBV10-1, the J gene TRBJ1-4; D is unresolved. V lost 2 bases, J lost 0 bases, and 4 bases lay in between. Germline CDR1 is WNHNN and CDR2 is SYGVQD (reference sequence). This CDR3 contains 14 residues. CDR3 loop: CASSEGPTNEKLFF. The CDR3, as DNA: TGCGCCAGCAGTGAGGGTCCAACTAATGAAAAACTGTTTTTT.

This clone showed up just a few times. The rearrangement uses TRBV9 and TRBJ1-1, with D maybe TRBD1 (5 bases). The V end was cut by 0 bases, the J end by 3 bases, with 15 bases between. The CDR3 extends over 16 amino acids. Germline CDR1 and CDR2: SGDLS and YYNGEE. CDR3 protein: CASSVDPWGRDTEAFF. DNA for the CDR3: TGTGCCAGCAGCGTAGACCCATGGGGGAGAGACACTGAAGCTTTCTTT.

This CDR3 reads CASSQPSPSNGEQYF. As DNA, the CDR3 is TGTGCCAGCAGCCAACCTAGCCCCTCGAACGGCGAGCAGTACTTC. This chain uses TRBV4-2 with TRBJ2-7, with D possibly TRBD2 on 5 matching bases. CDR1 LGHNA and CDR2 YNFKEQ come from the germline V gene. This CDR3 contains 15 residues. Trimming removed 2 bases at V and 6 bases at J, with 17 bases between.

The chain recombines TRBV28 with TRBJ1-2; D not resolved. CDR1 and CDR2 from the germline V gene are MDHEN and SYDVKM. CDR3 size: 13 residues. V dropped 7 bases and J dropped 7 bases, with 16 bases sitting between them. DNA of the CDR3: TGTGCCAGCACCGACCCCGGGGTGGGTGGCTACACCTTC. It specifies CASTDPGVGGYTF.

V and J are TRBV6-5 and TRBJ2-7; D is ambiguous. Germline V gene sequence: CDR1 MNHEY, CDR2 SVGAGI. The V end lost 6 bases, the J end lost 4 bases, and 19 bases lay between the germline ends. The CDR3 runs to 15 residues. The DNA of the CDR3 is TGTGCCAGCAGAAACGGGCCTACGCCAACTTACGAGCAGTACTTC. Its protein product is CASRNGPTPTYEQYF.

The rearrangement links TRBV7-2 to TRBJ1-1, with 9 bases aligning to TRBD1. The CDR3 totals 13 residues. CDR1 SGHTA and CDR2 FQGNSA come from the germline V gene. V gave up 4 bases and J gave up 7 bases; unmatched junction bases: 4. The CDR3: CASSSTGGGEAFF. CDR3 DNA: TGTGCCAGCAGCTCTACAGGGGGCGGTGAAGCTTTCTTT.

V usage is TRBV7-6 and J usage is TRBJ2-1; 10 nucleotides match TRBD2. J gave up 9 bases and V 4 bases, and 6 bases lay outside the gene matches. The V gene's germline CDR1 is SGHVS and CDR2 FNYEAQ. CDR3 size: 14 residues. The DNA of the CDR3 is TGTGCCAGCAGCTCCCTAGCGGGAGTCGGTGAGCAGTTCTTC. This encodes CASSSLAGVGEQFF.